Sequencing of this T cell receptor (beta chain) was carried out in a study of technical replicates of blood from several donors. The CDR3 covers 16 residues. The assay was immunoSEQ multiplex PCR, and TCRdb's table has in-frame clones only and misses some. The sample yields tens of thousands of clones, 90% to 95% seen once. The clonotype comes from a human donor in good health. The chain uses TRBV21-1 and TRBJ2-1; the tabulated D call, TRBD2, remains unverified against the DNA. TRBV21-1 is a known pseudogene. The sample taken for sequencing was T cells isolated from PBMCs. The CDR3 nucleotides are TGTGCCAGCCAGTGCCCGCGACTAGACGTTAACAATGAGCAGTTCTTC. This sequence encodes CASQCPRLDVNNEQFF.